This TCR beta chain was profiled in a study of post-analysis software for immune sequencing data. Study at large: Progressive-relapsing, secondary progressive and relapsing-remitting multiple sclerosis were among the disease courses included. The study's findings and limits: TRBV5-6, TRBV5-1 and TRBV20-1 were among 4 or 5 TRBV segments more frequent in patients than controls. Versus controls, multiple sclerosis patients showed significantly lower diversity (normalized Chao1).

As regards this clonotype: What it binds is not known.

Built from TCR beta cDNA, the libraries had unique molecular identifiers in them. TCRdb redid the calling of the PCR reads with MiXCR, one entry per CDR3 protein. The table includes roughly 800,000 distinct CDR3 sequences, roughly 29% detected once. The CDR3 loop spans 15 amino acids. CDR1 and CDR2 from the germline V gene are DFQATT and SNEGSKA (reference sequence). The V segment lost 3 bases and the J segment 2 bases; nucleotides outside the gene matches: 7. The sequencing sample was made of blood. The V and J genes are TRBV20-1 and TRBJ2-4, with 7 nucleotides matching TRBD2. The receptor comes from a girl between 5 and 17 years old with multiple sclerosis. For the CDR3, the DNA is TGCAGTGCTAGTTGGAGGGACTATCCCAAAAACATTCAGTACTTC. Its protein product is CSASWRDYPKNIQYF.